This section outlines one T cell receptor (beta chain) sequence together with its context. These data come from a study of shared T cell receptors in the human thymus. V was pared by 1 base and J by 4 bases, with 17 bases between. Looked up from germline, CDR1 is SGHAT and CDR2 is FQNNGV. This CDR3 is 16 amino acids long. Some clones are missing from TCRdb's copy, which holds only in-frame ones; the method was immunoSEQ multiplex PCR. The data hold around 730,000 clones, with approximately 85% observed a single time. The sample also formed part of further work on human thymus T cells.

The rearrangement links TRBV11-2 to TRBJ2-7; no reliable D call. Source material: thymocytes. The receptor's source is a girl under three years old with a congenital heart defect. The CDR3 DNA follows: TGTGCCAGCAGCTTAGGCTTCGCCAGTGGCCCTTACGAGCAGTACTTC. Its translation is CASSLGFASGPYEQYF. Filled out from reference TRBV11-2 and TRBJ2-7, the complete variable domain reads EAGVAQSPRYKIIEKRQSVAFWCNPISGHATLYWYQQILGQGPKLLIQFQNNGVVDDSQLPKDRFSAERLKGVDSTLKIQPAKLEDSAVYLCASSLGFASGPYEQYFGPGTRLTVT.